Listed below are T cell receptor beta chains from one sample, sequenced in a study of cytomegalovirus exposure and HLA in healthy donors. This table comes from immunoSEQ multiplex PCR, and its TCRdb copy is limited to in-frame clones, with some not included. There are tens of thousands of clones in the sample; around 90% occur only once, and over 2% lies in the top ten. Sequencing used PBMCs. The receptor set was obtained from a woman in her twenties or thirties in good health and CMV-seronegative. CDR3s include the opening cysteine and the closing phenylalanine or tryptophan. A D gene is named only where the DNA matches it firmly. The size of a clone is reported for some rows only, either as once, few or many, or as a class for expanded clones.

CDR3 protein: CASSINPRGSGELFF
CDR3 DNA: TGTGCCAGTAGTATCAACCCTAGAGGCTCCGGGGAGCTGTTTTTT
J gene: TRBJ2-2
D gene: NA
clone size: NA
V gene: TRBV19

CDR3 protein: CAWSEAPNNEKLFF
CDR3 DNA: TGTGCCTGGAGTGAAGCCCCCAATAATGAAAAACTGTTTTTT
J gene: TRBJ1-4
D gene: NA
clone size: once
V gene: TRBV30

CDR3 protein: CASPSGSGGNEQFF
CDR3 DNA: TGTGCCAGCCCCAGCGGGAGTGGTGGCAATGAGCAGTTCTTC
J gene: TRBJ2-1
D gene: TRBD2
clone size: NA
V gene: TRBV7-9

CDR3 protein: CASSRTSGEETQYF
CDR3 DNA: TGTGCCAGCAGCCGTACTAGCGGGGAAGAGACCCAGTACTTC
J gene: TRBJ2-5
D gene: TRBD2
clone size: NA
V gene: TRBV28

CDR3 protein: CASSLASVNTEAFF
CDR3 DNA: TGTGCCAGCAGCTTAGCCTCAGTGAACACTGAAGCTTTCTTT
J gene: TRBJ1-1
D gene: NA
clone size: NA
V gene: TRBV7-2

CDR3 protein: CAIPYPGGRNTGELFF
CDR3 DNA: TGTGCCATCCCTTATCCGGGAGGCCGTAACACCGGGGAGCTGTTTTTT
J gene: TRBJ2-2
D gene: TRBD2
clone size: NA
V gene: TRBV19

CDR3 protein: CASSEYRLPTGELFF
CDR3 DNA: TGTGCCAGCAGTGAATACAGGTTACCCACCGGGGAGCTGTTTTTT
J gene: TRBJ2-2
D gene: NA
clone size: NA
V gene: TRBV6-1

CDR3 protein: CAWAGQTEAFF
CDR3 DNA: TGTGCCTGGGCAGGTCAGACTGAAGCTTTCTTT
J gene: TRBJ1-1
D gene: NA
clone size: few
V gene: TRBV30

CDR3 protein: CASSIGPGSGGPPEQFF
CDR3 DNA: TGTGCCAGTAGTATTGGGCCGGGAAGCGGGGGGCCCCCGGAGCAGTTCTTC
J gene: TRBJ2-1
D gene: TRBD2
clone size: NA
V gene: TRBV19

CDR3 protein: CASSRWDSKNTEAFF
CDR3 DNA: TGTGCCAGCAGCCGGTGGGACAGCAAGAACACTGAAGCTTTCTTT
J gene: TRBJ1-1
D gene: TRBD1
clone size: NA
V gene: TRBV7-9

CDR3 protein: CASSLEGVVTGELFF
CDR3 DNA: TGTGCCAGCAGTTTAGAGGGAGTAGTTACCGGGGAGCTGTTTTTT
J gene: TRBJ2-2
D gene: NA
clone size: NA
V gene: TRBV2

CDR3 protein: CASSLQAMNTEAFF
CDR3 DNA: TGTGCCAGCAGCTTGCAGGCTATGAACACTGAAGCTTTCTTT
J gene: TRBJ1-1
D gene: NA
clone size: NA
V gene: TRBV5-4

CDR3 protein: CASRRAGGFQPQHF
CDR3 DNA: TGTGCCAGCAGGAGGGCGGGGGGCTTTCAGCCCCAGCATTTT
J gene: TRBJ1-5
D gene: NA
clone size: once
V gene: TRBV2

CDR3 protein: CASSFAGGPGDTQYF
CDR3 DNA: TGTGCCAGCAGTTTTGCGGGAGGGCCCGGAGATACGCAGTATTTT
J gene: TRBJ2-3
D gene: TRBD2
clone size: NA
V gene: TRBV28

CDR3 protein: CASSPKDREDAFF
CDR3 DNA: TGTGCCAGCAGCCCCAAGGACAGGGAAGATGCTTTCTTT
J gene: TRBJ1-1
D gene: TRBD1
clone size: once
V gene: TRBV5-4

CDR3 protein: CASSSDRYEQYF
CDR3 DNA: TGTGCCAGCAGCTCCGACAGGTACGAGCAGTACTTC
J gene: TRBJ2-7
D gene: NA
clone size: NA
V gene: TRBV6-5

CDR3 protein: CASSSPGDSGATGELFF
CDR3 DNA: TGTGCCAGCAGCTCCCCGGGTGATAGCGGAGCAACCGGGGAGCTGTTTTTT
J gene: TRBJ2-2
D gene: NA
clone size: NA
V gene: TRBV11-3

CDR3 protein: CASSDREFYEQYF
CDR3 DNA: TGTGCCAGCAGCGACAGGGAATTCTACGAGCAGTACTTC
J gene: TRBJ2-7
D gene: TRBD1
clone size: NA
V gene: TRBV7-9

CDR3 protein: CSVTGQGPPETQYF
CDR3 DNA: TGCAGCGTTACGGGACAGGGACCCCCAGAGACCCAGTACTTC
J gene: TRBJ2-5
D gene: TRBD1
clone size: NA
V gene: TRBV29-1

CDR3 protein: CAIRNAGTGGYSRGYTF
CDR3 DNA: TGCGCCATTCGGAATGCAGGGACAGGGGGATATTCTCGCGGCTACACCTTC
J gene: TRBJ1-2
D gene: TRBD1
clone size: once
V gene: TRBV10-2

CDR3 protein: CSAKGREYEQYF
CDR3 DNA: TGCAGCGCTAAAGGCAGGGAATACGAGCAGTACTTC
J gene: TRBJ2-7
D gene: NA
clone size: NA
V gene: TRBV29-1

CDR3 protein: CASTPPRGQETQYF
CDR3 DNA: TGTGCCAGCACCCCCCCCCGCGGACAAGAGACCCAGTACTTC
J gene: TRBJ2-5
D gene: NA
clone size: NA
V gene: TRBV7-9